The rows below give T cell receptor beta chains drawn from one sample of a study of blood T cells in healthy people across ages. One entry per CDR3 protein, called by TCRdb with MiXCR from the 5' RACE reads. The sample records under 800,000 distinct CDR3 sequences, more than 40% being singletons. Sequenced sample: blood. These receptors originate from a woman in her sixties or seventies in good health. Both conserved end residues are part of each CDR3. The order of the fields is clone size, J gene, CDR3 length, V gene, D gene, CDR3 protein, CDR3 DNA. A D gene is named only where the DNA matches it firmly. Part of the rows lack a size; the others show once, few, many or a class for expanded clones.

NA | TRBJ2-2 | 14 | TRBV12-3/TRBV12-4 | NA | CASSLLGITGELFF | TGTGCCAGCAGTTTATTGGGCATCACCGGGGAGCTGTTTTTT
NA | TRBJ1-2 | 14 | TRBV20-1 | TRBD1 | CSAGGQGLHYGYTF | TGCAGTGCTGGAGGACAGGGTTTGCACTATGGCTACACCTTC
few | TRBJ2-3 | 18 | TRBV7-9 | TRBD1 | CASSSPVQQGAQADTQYF | TGTGCCAGCAGCTCGCCCGTTCAACAGGGGGCGCAAGCAGATACGCAGTATTTT
many | TRBJ2-7 | 14 | TRBV6-5 | TRBD2 | CASSRTSGNYEQYF | TGTGCCAGCAGTCGCACTAGCGGGAACTACGAGCAGTACTTC
NA | TRBJ2-1 | 14 | TRBV30 | NA | CAWSVAIGSVEQFF | TGTGCCTGGAGTGTAGCAATTGGGAGTGTTGAGCAGTTCTTC
NA | TRBJ2-1 | 16 | TRBV6-2/TRBV6-3 | TRBD2 | CASSYYLAGGGNEQFF | TGTGCCAGCAGCTACTATCTAGCGGGAGGAGGAAATGAGCAGTTCTTC
many | TRBJ2-3 | 13 | TRBV29-1 | NA | CSGIAVYTDTQYF | TGCAGCGGAATAGCGGTATACACAGATACGCAGTATTTT
NA | TRBJ2-7 | 12 | TRBV6-2/TRBV6-3 | NA | CASRPTKGEQYF | TGTGCCAGCAGGCCTACCAAGGGCGAGCAGTACTTC
many | TRBJ2-1 | 17 | TRBV27 | TRBD2 | CASSSLRAGGDYNEQFF | TGTGCCAGCAGTTCCCTGCGGGCGGGAGGGGACTACAATGAGCAGTTCTTC
NA | TRBJ1-1 | 12 | TRBV12-5 | NA | CASGWGGGEAFF | TGTGCTAGTGGGTGGGGTGGGGGTGAAGCTTTCTTT
NA | TRBJ2-7 | 15 | TRBV2 | TRBD2 | CASGLAGASYNEQYF | TGTGCCAGTGGACTAGCGGGGGCCTCCTACAATGAGCAGTACTTC
NA | TRBJ2-7 | 13 | TRBV29-1 | TRBD1 | CSVRTGQGSEQYF | TGCAGCGTTAGGACAGGCCAAGGGTCCGAGCAGTACTTC
few | TRBJ1-1 | 15 | TRBV29-1 | NA | CSVEDALGARAEAFF | TGCAGCGTTGAAGACGCGCTGGGGGCGAGGGCTGAAGCTTTCTTT
few | TRBJ1-2 | 14 | TRBV28 | TRBD1 | CASKVDGTGDGYTF | TGTGCCAGCAAGGTTGATGGGACAGGGGACGGCTACACCTTC
NA | TRBJ2-6 | 14 | TRBV5-6 | NA | CASSLVRRANVLTF | TGTGCCAGCAGCTTGGTTCGGAGGGCCAACGTCCTGACTTTC
NA | TRBJ2-7 | 13 | TRBV27 | NA | CASSWGVTGEQYF | TGTGCCAGCAGTTGGGGGGTGACGGGGGAGCAGTACTTC
NA | TRBJ2-7 | 15 | TRBV7-2 | TRBD2 | CASSLAAGASYEQYF | TGTGCCAGCAGCTTAGCGGCGGGAGCCTCCTACGAGCAGTACTTC
NA | TRBJ1-1 | 14 | TRBV7-9 | NA | CASSLGAAGPEAFF | TGTGCCAGCAGCTTAGGGGCGGCAGGGCCTGAAGCTTTCTTT
few | TRBJ2-3 | 13 | TRBV12-3/TRBV12-4 | NA | CASSVGELDTQYF | TGTGCCAGCAGTGTGGGCGAATTAGATACGCAGTATTTT
NA | TRBJ2-7 | 14 | TRBV7-8 | TRBD1 | CASNPGQGPYEQYF | TGTGCCAGCAACCCGGGACAGGGCCCCTACGAGCAGTACTTC
NA | TRBJ2-3 | 14 | TRBV4-3 | NA | CASSQVAEIDTQYF | TGCGCCAGCAGCCAAGTTGCGGAAATCGATACGCAGTATTTT
NA | TRBJ2-3 | 16 | TRBV7-2 | NA | CASSSRGDTSIDTQYF | TGTGCCAGCAGCTCACGGGGGGACACGAGTATAGATACGCAGTATTTT
few | TRBJ2-2 | 15 | TRBV11-1 | NA | CASSLGGRSTGELFF | TGTGCCAGCAGCTTAGGGGGGCGAAGCACCGGGGAGCTGTTTTTT
NA | TRBJ1-2 | 13 | TRBV27 | NA | CASSPHRVDGYTF | TGTGCCAGCTCCCCACACAGGGTTGATGGCTACACCTTC
NA | TRBJ2-7 | 14 | TRBV7-2 | NA | CASSATGGSYEQYF | TGTGCCAGCAGCGCGACAGGCGGCTCCTACGAGCAGTACTTC
few | TRBJ1-1 | 12 | TRBV20-1 | TRBD1 | CSADDRAGAAFF | TGCAGTGCCGACGACAGGGCGGGTGCAGCTTTCTTT
NA | TRBJ2-1 | 14 | TRBV19 | NA | CASSPLQQGGEQFF | TGTGCCAGTAGTCCCCTCCAACAGGGCGGTGAGCAGTTCTTC
many | TRBJ2-1 | 14 | TRBV6-2/TRBV6-3 | NA | CASTPGRGNNEQFF | TGTGCCAGCACCCCCGGCAGGGGTAACAATGAGCAGTTCTTC
NA | TRBJ2-3 | 17 | TRBV20-1 | TRBD2 | CSARGSGSYRSTDTQYF | TGCAGTGCTAGAGGTAGCGGGAGTTACAGAAGCACAGATACGCAGTATTTT
NA | TRBJ2-4 | 12 | TRBV20-1 | NA | CSAAPGGNIQYF | TGCAGTGCCGCCCCCGGCGGTAACATTCAGTACTTC
NA | TRBJ2-6 | 14 | TRBV7-8 | NA | CASSLDFGANVLTF | TGTGCCAGCAGCTTAGACTTTGGGGCCAACGTCCTGACTTTC
many | TRBJ2-7 | 11 | TRBV10-3 | TRBD1 | CATGQSYEQYF | TGTGCCACGGGACAGAGCTACGAGCAGTACTTC
many | TRBJ2-7 | 15 | TRBV3-1 | TRBD2 | CASTEAGGLAAEQYF | TGTGCCAGCACCGAAGCGGGAGGACTAGCGGCCGAGCAGTACTTC
NA | TRBJ2-7 | 16 | TRBV10-2 | TRBD1 | CASSESQGTALYEQYF | TGCGCCAGCAGTGAGTCGCAAGGGACAGCCCTTTACGAGCAGTACTTC
few | TRBJ1-2 | 16 | TRBV7-3 | NA | CASSVEGRLANYGYTF | TGTGCCAGCAGCGTTGAGGGACGGTTAGCTAACTATGGCTACACCTTC
NA | TRBJ1-2 | 12 | TRBV12-3/TRBV12-4 | TRBD1 | CASTGTVYGCTF | TGTGCCAGCACCGGGACAGTTTATGGCTGCACCTTC
few | TRBJ2-3 | 16 | TRBV6-5 | TRBD2 | CASRGLAGLSTDTQYF | TGTGCCAGCAGAGGACTAGCGGGCCTCAGCACAGATACGCAGTATTTT
NA | TRBJ2-1 | 15 | TRBV4-3 | NA | CAGSSGLSSYNEQFF | TGCGCCGGCAGCTCGGGACTCTCCTCCTACAATGAGCAGTTCTTC
NA | TRBJ1-1 | 14 | TRBV5-1 | NA | CASSYQGRETEAFF | TGCGCCAGCAGCTACCAGGGCCGGGAGACTGAAGCTTTCTTT
once | TRBJ2-7 | 13 | TRBV10-3 | TRBD2 | CASGGRTGDEQYF | TGTGCGTCCGGCGGGAGAACGGGCGACGAGCAGTACTTC
NA | TRBJ1-2 | 13 | TRBV6-6 | TRBD1 | CAGRNRGLDGYTF | TGTGCCGGCAGAAACAGGGGGCTAGATGGCTACACCTTC
few | TRBJ2-6 | 17 | TRBV21-1 | NA | CASSNLVGASGANVLTF | TGTGCCAGCAGCAACTTGGTGGGGGCATCTGGGGCCAACGTCCTGACTTTC